The 5 T cell receptor beta chains listed next were all sequenced from one sample in a study of OX40 agonist ivuxolimab in advanced cancers. The data were produced by immunoSEQ multiplex PCR, yet TCRdb's version contains in-frame clones alone and is incomplete. The sample holds tens of thousands of clones, around 87% seen once. The sequencing used CD4+ or CD8+ T cells sorted from blood, collected in a trial of the OX40 agonist ivuxolimab. The receptors were gathered from an adult with an advanced solid tumor such as melanoma, head and neck, liver or kidney cancer.

The gene calls are TRBV2 and TRBJ2-3, with D perhaps matching TRBD2 (6 bases). The ends were cut back, 2 bases at V and 3 bases at J, with 15 bases in the middle. CDR3 length equals 16 residues. Per germline, CDR1 SNHLY and CDR2 FYNNEI. This CDR3 reads CASSEPQVAVTDTQYF. The CDR3 DNA sequence: TGTGCCAGCAGTGAACCCCAGGTAGCGGTTACAGATACGCAGTATTTT.

J is TRBJ2-7 and V is TRBV5-4; 10 positions agree with TRBD2. The germline V gene encodes CDR1 SGHNT and CDR2 YYREEE (reference sequence). The CDR3 runs 15 residues. Losses at the gene ends were 0 bases for V and 6 bases for J; bases not matched to a gene: 6. The CDR3 loop reads CASSLVAGGLTEQYF. The CDR3 DNA is TGTGCCAGCAGCTTGGTAGCGGGAGGATTGACCGAGCAGTACTTC. The complete variable domain, with remaining parts taken from reference TRBV5-4 and TRBJ2-7, reads ETGVTQSPTHLIKTRGQQVTLRCSSQSGHNTVSWYQQALGQGPQFIFQYYREEENGRGNFPPRFSGLQFPNYSSELNVNALELDDSALYLCASSLVAGGLTEQYFGPGTRLTVT.

This clone has only one observation. The J gene is TRBJ1-3, the V gene TRBV29-1; D unresolved. This CDR3 is built from 14 residues. CDR1 is SQVTM, CDR2 ANQGSEA, per germline. V gave up 4 bases and J gave up 0 bases, with 10 bases separating them. CDR3 residues: CSVAQTNSGNTIYF. The CDR3 DNA follows: TGCAGCGTTGCACAGACTAACTCTGGAAACACCATATATTTT.

This chain uses TRBV20-1 with TRBJ2-3; 10 nucleotides match TRBD2. The CDR3 runs 11 residues. CDR1 DFQATT and CDR2 SNEGSKA come from the germline V gene (reference sequence). CDR3 DNA sequence: TGCAGCCCTAGCGGGGGAGGGACGCAGTATTTT. Protein sequence: CSPSGGGTQYF.

The chain carries TRBV11-2 and TRBJ1-1; D not resolved. The CDR3 extends over 14 amino acids. CDR1 and CDR2 (germline): SGHAT, FQNNGV. V was cut by 2 bases and J by 9 bases, with 16 bases left in between. CDR3 loop: CASSLSSRGGKAFF. The CDR3 DNA is TGTGCCAGCAGCTTAAGTTCTCGTGGAGGGAAAGCTTTCTTT.